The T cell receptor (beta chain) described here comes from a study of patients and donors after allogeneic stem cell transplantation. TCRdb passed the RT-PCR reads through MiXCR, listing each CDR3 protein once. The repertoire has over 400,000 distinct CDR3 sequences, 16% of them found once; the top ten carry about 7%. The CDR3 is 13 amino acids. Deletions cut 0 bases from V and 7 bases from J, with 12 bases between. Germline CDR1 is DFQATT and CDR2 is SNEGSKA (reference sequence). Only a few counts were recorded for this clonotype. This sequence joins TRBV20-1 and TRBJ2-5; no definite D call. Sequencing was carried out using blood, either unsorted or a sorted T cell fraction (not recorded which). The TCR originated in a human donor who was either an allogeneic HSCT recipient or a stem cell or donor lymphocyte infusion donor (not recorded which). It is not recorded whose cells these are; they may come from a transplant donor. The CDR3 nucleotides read TGCAGTGCTAGAGATCCTCGCCCCGGGACCCAGTACTTC. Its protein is CSARDPRPGTQYF.